The 29 T cell receptor beta chains below were found in one sample sequenced in a study of cytomegalovirus exposure and HLA in healthy donors (dated by TCRdb to the late 2010s). Libraries were made using the immunoSEQ multiplex PCR assay. The multiplex PCR relied on a mix of 60 forward primers for TCR Vbeta segments and 13 reverse primers for TCR Jbeta segments. This is the immuneACCESS table as TCRdb keeps it, with only in-frame sequences that have V and J called. A part of the clones is gone; compared with another copy, unresolved V genes explain less than half, and the rest is unexplained. For this sample the table gives about 140,000 clones, of which around 80% were detected only once. The top ten constitute approximately 1.1% of the sample. The sample taken for sequencing was PBMCs. The receptors originated from a female donor in good health and CMV-seronegative.

This rearrangement joins TRBV6-5 to TRBJ2-1; TRBD2 aligns across 8 bases. Germline V CDR1 and CDR2: MNHEY, SVGAGI. The CDR3 sequence is 15 residues long. The V segment lost 6 bases and the J segment 6 bases; nucleotides outside the gene matches: 10. For the CDR3, the DNA is TGTGCCAGCAGCGCCGGGGGGGCCGGGCCCAATGAGCAGTTCTTC. Translation: CASSAGGAGPNEQFF.

This sequence joins TRBV6-6 and TRBJ2-7; 9 nucleotides match TRBD2. CDR3 length: 15 residues. Germline V gene data show CDR1 as MNHNY and CDR2 as SVGAGI (reference sequence). With 6 bases clipped from V and 2 bases from J, the junction kept 8 bases outside the gene matches. CDR3: CASSSSGTSPYEQYF. In DNA form, the CDR3 reads TGTGCCAGCAGCTCATCCGGGACTAGCCCCTACGAGCAGTACTTC.

The rearrangement links TRBV6-6 to TRBJ1-1; D remains ambiguous. The CDR3 is made up of 11 amino acids. Germline V gives CDR1 MNHNY, CDR2 SVGAGI (reference sequence). Trimming removed 7 bases at V and 0 bases at J, with 3 bases between. The CDR3 loop is CASTVNTEAFF. The CDR3 DNA sequence: TGTGCCAGCACGGTGAACACTGAAGCTTTCTTT.

As to this clone: The junction departs from the called germline gene at one end, perhaps through a read error. V usage is TRBV5-4 and J usage is TRBJ2-5; TRBD1 agrees at 7 bases. Germline V gene data show CDR1 as SGHNT and CDR2 as YYREEE (reference sequence). The CDR3 is 14 residues long. CDR3 in DNA: TGTGCCAGCAGCCCTGGACAGGTCCAAGAGGCCCAGTACTTC. This sequence encodes CASSPGQVQEAQYF.

The chain carries TRBV19 and TRBJ2-5, with D tentatively TRBD2 (8 bases). CDR1 and CDR2 from the germline V gene are LNHDA and SQIVND (reference sequence). The CDR3 consists of 16 residues. V shed 5 bases and J shed 6 bases, with 22 bases lying between them. This chain's CDR3 is CASSPGGGPGIKTQYF. As DNA, the CDR3 is TGTGCCAGTAGTCCGGGAGGGGGCCCCGGGATAAAGACCCAGTACTTC. The variable domain in full, completed from reference TRBV19 and TRBJ2-5, reads DGGITQSPKYLFRKEGQNVTLSCEQNLNHDAMYWYRQDPGQGLRLIYYSQIVNDFQKGDIAEGYSVSREKKESFPLTVTSAQKNPTAFYLCASSPGGGPGIKTQYFGPGTRLLVL.

The CDR3: CSARTHQETQYF. The CDR3 nucleotides read TGCAGCGCCCGGACACACCAAGAGACCCAGTACTTC. V gene TRBV29-1 combines with J gene TRBJ2-5, with D perhaps TRBD1 (5 bases). With 7 bases removed from V and 0 bases from J, the gap between germline ends came to 9 bases. Germline CDR1 is SQVTM and CDR2 is ANQGSEA. The CDR3 is 12 residues long. The complete variable domain, with remaining parts taken from reference TRBV29-1 and TRBJ2-5, reads SAVISQKPSRDICQRGTSLTIQCQVDSQVTMMFWYRQQPGQSLTLIATANQGSEATYESGFVIDKFPISRPNLTFSTLTVSNMSPEDSSIYLCSARTHQETQYFGPGTRLLVL.

This rearrangement joins TRBV6-6 to TRBJ2-5; possible D gene TRBD1, 5 bases. This CDR3 is 14 amino acids long. Between the trimmed V and J ends, which lost 7 bases and 2 bases, there was a span of 14 bases. Per germline, CDR1 MNHNY and CDR2 SVGAGI (reference sequence). The CDR3 sequence: CASTALDNQETQYF. The CDR3 bases are TGTGCCAGCACCGCGCTGGACAATCAAGAGACCCAGTACTTC.

V and J are TRBV5-6 and TRBJ2-7; D remains unclear. The CDR3 extends over 16 amino acids. CDR1 is SGHDT and CDR2 is YYEEEE in the germline V gene. The V end lost 3 bases, the J end lost 5 bases, and 21 bases lay between the germline ends. The chain's CDR3 is CASSSGGKLDEDEQYF. DNA for the CDR3: TGTGCCAGCAGCTCGGGTGGCAAACTTGATGAGGACGAGCAGTACTTC.

The chain's CDR3 is CASSIGHPAFF. The CDR3 DNA is TGTGCCAGTAGTATTGGCCACCCAGCTTTCTTT. The rearrangement uses TRBV19 and TRBJ1-1; D gene uncertain. V was clipped by 3 bases and J by 10 bases, with 9 bases between them. Germline CDR1 is LNHDA and CDR2 is SQIVND (reference sequence). The CDR3 is 11 residues long.

V gene TRBV29-1 combines with J gene TRBJ1-2; D possibly corresponds to TRBD1 (6 bases). Deletions cut 1 base from V and 8 bases from J, with 17 bases between. CDR3 size: 14 residues. The germline V gene has CDR1 SQVTM and CDR2 ANQGSEA. The CDR3 DNA follows: TGCAGCGTTGAAGCAGGGGTTATGACAGGCGGCTACACCTTC. Translation gives CSVEAGVMTGGYTF.

The rearrangement uses TRBV27 and TRBJ2-1; no firm D call. Per the germline V gene, CDR1 is MNHEY and CDR2 is SMNVEV (reference sequence). V was pared by 2 bases and J by 0 bases, with 8 bases between. The CDR3 sequence is 15 residues long. The CDR3 coding sequence is TGTGCCAGCAGTTTAAAACCGAGCTCCTACAATGAGCAGTTCTTC. It translates to CASSLKPSSYNEQFF.

The V call is TRBV28, the J call TRBJ2-7; the match to TRBD2 covers 16 bases. The J segment lost 0 bases and the V segment lost 4 bases, leaving 9 bases of the junction unmatched. The germline gives CDR1 MDHEN, CDR2 SYDVKM. The CDR3 has 19 residues. CDR3 loop: CASSSIGTSGRGASYEQYF. For the CDR3, the DNA is TGTGCCAGCAGTTCCATCGGGACTAGCGGGAGGGGGGCCTCCTACGAGCAGTACTTC. Full variable domain (outside the CDR3, taken from reference TRBV28 and TRBJ2-7): DVKVTQSSRYLVKRTGEKVFLECVQDMDHENMFWYRQDPGLGLRLIYFSYDVKMKEKGDIPEGYSVSREKKERFSLILESASTNQTSMYLCASSSIGTSGRGASYEQYFGPGTRLTVT.

The chain employs TRBV4-2 and TRBJ1-4, with 10 bases matching TRBD1. V dropped 1 base and J dropped 8; count of bases not matched to a gene: 10. The CDR3 consists of 17 residues. Germline CDR1 and CDR2: LGHNA and YNFKEQ. The chain's CDR3 is CASSQGRPGTGAEKLFF. Written as DNA, the CDR3 is TGTGCCAGCAGCCAAGGCCGTCCAGGGACAGGGGCCGAAAAACTGTTTTTT.

The rearrangement joins TRBV5-6 to TRBJ1-2; D is perhaps TRBD1 (5 bases). V was pared by 0 bases and J by 2 bases, with 8 bases between. Germline CDR1 is SGHDT and CDR2 is YYEEEE. The CDR3 sequence is 14 residues long. The CDR3 sequence: CASSLGRGNYGYTF. The CDR3 coding sequence is TGTGCCAGCAGCTTGGGTAGGGGCAACTATGGCTACACCTTC.

The chain is built from TRBV29-1 and TRBJ2-1; 8 nucleotides align to TRBD1. This CDR3 is 14 amino acids long. J lost 8 bases, V lost 7 bases, and 13 bases had no gene match. Germline values: CDR1 SQVTM, CDR2 ANQGSEA. This chain's CDR3 is CSGSPGQAFDEQFF. CDR3 bases: TGCAGCGGCTCACCGGGACAGGCGTTCGATGAGCAGTTCTTC.

The chain uses TRBV4-2 and TRBJ2-1, with D perhaps matching TRBD2 (6 bases). Deletions cut 0 bases from V and 3 bases from J, with 15 bases between. Germline CDR1 reads LGHNA; CDR2 reads YNFKEQ. CDR3 length: 17 residues. As DNA, the CDR3 is TGTGCCAGCAGCCAAGATGGGGGTAGCGGCTACTACAATGAGCAGTTCTTC. It specifies CASSQDGGSGYYNEQFF.

This clone was detected a few times. J is TRBJ2-2 and V is TRBV9; TRBD1 matches at 9 bases. This CDR3 has 16 amino acids. CDR1 is SGDLS and CDR2 is YYNGEE in the germline V gene. V lost 4 bases, J lost 2 bases, and 6 bases stayed unmatched. CDR3 loop: CASSFWDRANTGELFF. The CDR3 DNA is TGTGCCAGCAGCTTCTGGGACAGGGCTAACACCGGGGAGCTGTTTTTT.

The J gene is TRBJ1-2, the V gene TRBV2, with TRBD1 matching 9 bases. Germline V gives CDR1 SNHLY, CDR2 FYNNEI. With V trimmed by 6 bases and J by 1 base, 6 bases remained unmatched. This CDR3 is built from 15 residues. The CDR3 nucleotides are TGTGCCAGCAGCGCCCACAGGGGGCATAACTATGGCTACACCTTC. Translation: CASSAHRGHNYGYTF.

The rearrangement links TRBV14 to TRBJ1-1; weak D call: TRBD1 (5 bases). Germline CDR1 SGHDN, CDR2 FVKESK. V was pared by 4 bases and J by 4 bases, with 19 bases between. The CDR3 extends over 16 amino acids. The CDR3 loop reads CASSPLGPLTGTEAFF. CDR3 nucleotide sequence: TGTGCCAGCAGCCCCCTGGGCCCTCTAACAGGCACTGAAGCTTTCTTT.

The chain joins TRBV6-5 to TRBJ2-1, with D uncertain. The CDR3 totals 12 residues. Germline lookup yields CDR1 MNHEY and CDR2 SVGAGI. The V gene lost 8 bases and the J gene lost 0 bases, with 5 bases spanning the gap. The CDR3 is CASYSSYNEQFF. CDR3 nucleotide sequence: TGTGCCAGCTATAGCTCCTACAATGAGCAGTTCTTC.

The V call is TRBV27, the J call TRBJ1-4; a weak D match, TRBD1 (6 bases). V was shortened by 8 bases and J by 4 bases, with 14 bases between the two germline ends. Germline values: CDR1 MNHEY, CDR2 SMNVEV (reference sequence). CDR3 length: 14 residues. CDR3 amino acids: CASARQALNEKLFF. CDR3 bases: TGTGCCAGCGCCAGACAGGCCCTTAATGAAAAACTGTTTTTT.

This clone was detected only once. CDR3 nucleotide sequence: TGTGCCAGGTGGTTCCGCCCTATGAACACTGAAGCTTTCTTT. As protein: CARWFRPMNTEAFF. This chain connects TRBV2 to TRBJ1-1; the D is unclear. Germline assignment: CDR1 SNHLY and CDR2 FYNNEI. CDR3 length: 14 residues. V dropped 9 bases and J dropped 0 bases, with 14 bases sitting between them.

This chain connects TRBV28 to TRBJ2-7; D is undetermined. Trimming cost V 6 bases and J 1 base, with 16 bases left between them. Germline V lookup: CDR1 MDHEN, CDR2 SYDVKM. The CDR3 runs 15 residues. In DNA form, the CDR3 reads TGTGCCAGCAGCGCCGGTCTCCCCTCATCCTACGAGCAGTACTTC. This gives the protein CASSAGLPSSYEQYF.

The chain carries TRBV2 and TRBJ1-1; D ambiguous. The CDR3 totals 13 residues. CDR1 and CDR2 from the germline V gene are SNHLY and FYNNEI. CDR3 DNA sequence: TGTGCGGGCACCAAGAAAATGAACACTGAAGCTTTCTTT. This translates into CAGTKKMNTEAFF. The full variable domain, completed using reference TRBV2 and TRBJ1-1, is EPEVTQTPSHQVTQMGQEVILRCVPISNHLYFYWYRQILGQKVEFLVSFYNNEISEKSEIFDDQFSVERPDGSNFTLKIRSTKLEDSAMYFCAGTKKMNTEAFFGQGTRLTVV.

V and J are TRBV19 and TRBJ1-1; TRBD1 aligns across 8 bases. The J segment lost 3 bases and the V segment lost 3 bases, leaving 3 bases of the junction unmatched. The CDR3 is 14 residues long. Germline V gives CDR1 LNHDA, CDR2 SQIVND (reference sequence). The CDR3 DNA follows: TGTGCCAGTAGTATCACAGGGGGTTACACTGAAGCTTTCTTT. Residues: CASSITGGYTEAFF.

The chain couples TRBV28 to TRBJ1-5, with D maybe TRBD1 (6 bases). Germline assignment: CDR1 MDHEN and CDR2 SYDVKM. This CDR3 contains 15 residues. Trimming took 2 bases from V and 1 from J, leaving 9 bases between them. The CDR3 is CASSLAGESNQPQHF. For the CDR3, the DNA is TGTGCCAGCAGTTTAGCAGGGGAAAGCAATCAGCCCCAGCATTTT. The whole variable domain, remainder taken from reference TRBV28 and TRBJ1-5, is DVKVTQSSRYLVKRTGEKVFLECVQDMDHENMFWYRQDPGLGLRLIYFSYDVKMKEKGDIPEGYSVSREKKERFSLILESASTNQTSMYLCASSLAGESNQPQHFGDGTRLSIL.

The rearrangement joins TRBV5-1 to TRBJ2-3; D not certain. V was cut by 4 bases and J by 2 bases, with 8 bases left in between. Germline CDR1 and CDR2: SGHRS and YFSETQ. This CDR3 region has 13 residues. CDR3 sequence: CASSKQTTDTQYF. CDR3 sequence (DNA): TGCGCCAGCAGCAAACAAACCACAGATACGCAGTATTTT. The whole variable domain, remainder taken from reference TRBV5-1 and TRBJ2-3, is KAGVTQTPRYLIKTRGQQVTLSCSPISGHRSVSWYQQTPGQGLQFLFEYFSETQRNKGNFPGRFSGRQFSNSRSEMNVSTLELGDSALYLCASSKQTTDTQYFGPGTRLTVL.

The chain combines TRBV30 with TRBJ1-1; possibly TRBD1 for D (5 bases). This CDR3 has 13 amino acids. Germline assignment: CDR1 GTSNPN and CDR2 SVGIG (reference sequence). V lost 1 base to trimming and J lost 0 bases, with 6 bases between them. This CDR3 is CAWSEQVNTEAFF. In nucleotides, the CDR3 is TGTGCCTGGAGTGAACAGGTGAACACTGAAGCTTTCTTT.

Concerning this clone itself: Since a much larger clone is just one base distant, this may be a read error. The chain joins TRBV6-1 to TRBJ2-2, with 8 bases matching TRBD1. Germline V lookup: CDR1 MNHNS, CDR2 SASEGT. Losses at the gene ends were 3 bases for V and 1 base for J; bases not matched to a gene: 1. The CDR3 is 15 residues long. The CDR3 sequence: CASSDTGGNTGELFF. Here the CDR3 DNA reads TGTGCCAGCAGTGACACAGGGGGGAACACCGGGGAGCTGTTTTTT.